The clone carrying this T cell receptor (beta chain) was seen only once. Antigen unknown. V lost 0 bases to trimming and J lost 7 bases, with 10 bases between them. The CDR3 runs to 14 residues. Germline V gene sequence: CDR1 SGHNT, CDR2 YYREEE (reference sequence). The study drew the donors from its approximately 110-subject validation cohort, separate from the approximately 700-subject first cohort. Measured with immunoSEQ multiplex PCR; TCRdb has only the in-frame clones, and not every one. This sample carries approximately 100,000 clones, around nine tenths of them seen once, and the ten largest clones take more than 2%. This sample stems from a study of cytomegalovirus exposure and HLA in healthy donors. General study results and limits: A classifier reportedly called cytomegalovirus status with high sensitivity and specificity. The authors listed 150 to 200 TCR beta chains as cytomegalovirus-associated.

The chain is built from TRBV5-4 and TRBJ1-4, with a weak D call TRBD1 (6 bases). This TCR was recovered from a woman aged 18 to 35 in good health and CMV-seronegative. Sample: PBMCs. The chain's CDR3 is CASSLGGLGEKLFF. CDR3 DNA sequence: TGTGCCAGCAGCTTGGGGGGGCTAGGTGAAAAACTGTTTTTT.